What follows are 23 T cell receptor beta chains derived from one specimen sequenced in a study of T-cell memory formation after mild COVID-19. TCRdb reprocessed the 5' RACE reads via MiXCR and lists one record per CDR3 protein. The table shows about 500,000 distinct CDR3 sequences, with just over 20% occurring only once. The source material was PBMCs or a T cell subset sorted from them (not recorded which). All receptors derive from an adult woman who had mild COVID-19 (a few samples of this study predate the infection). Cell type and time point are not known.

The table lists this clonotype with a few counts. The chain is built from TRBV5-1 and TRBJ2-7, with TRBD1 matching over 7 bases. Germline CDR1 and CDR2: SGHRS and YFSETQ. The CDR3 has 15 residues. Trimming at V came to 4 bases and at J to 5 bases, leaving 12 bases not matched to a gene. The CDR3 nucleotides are TGCGCCAGCAGCCGGATGGGACAGTCTTCCGACGAGCAGTACTTC. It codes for CASSRMGQSSDEQYF.

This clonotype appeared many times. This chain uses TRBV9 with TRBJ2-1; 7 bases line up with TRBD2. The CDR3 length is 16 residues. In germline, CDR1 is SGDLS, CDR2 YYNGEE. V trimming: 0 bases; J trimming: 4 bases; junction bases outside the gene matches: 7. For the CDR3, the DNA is TGTGCCAGCAGCGTAGCGGGCCTAGCGGAGTACAATGAGCAGTTCTTC. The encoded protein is CASSVAGLAEYNEQFF.

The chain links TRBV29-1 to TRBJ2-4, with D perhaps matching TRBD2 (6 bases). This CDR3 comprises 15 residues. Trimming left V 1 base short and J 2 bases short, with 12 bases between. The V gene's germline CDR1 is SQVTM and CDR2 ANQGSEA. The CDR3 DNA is TGCAGCGTTGAAGGGCTTGGGGGGACCAAAAACATTCAGTACTTC. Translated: CSVEGLGGTKNIQYF.

In nucleotides, the CDR3 is TGTGCCATCAGTGAAGCGGGAGGCCCTGCCAAAAACATTCAGTACTTC. This translates into CAISEAGGPAKNIQYF. This chain joins TRBV10-3 and TRBJ2-4; TRBD2 matches at 9 bases. Trimming cost V 3 bases and J 1 base; bases outside gene matches: 4. The CDR3 totals 16 residues. CDR1 and CDR2 (germline): ENHRY, SYGVKD.

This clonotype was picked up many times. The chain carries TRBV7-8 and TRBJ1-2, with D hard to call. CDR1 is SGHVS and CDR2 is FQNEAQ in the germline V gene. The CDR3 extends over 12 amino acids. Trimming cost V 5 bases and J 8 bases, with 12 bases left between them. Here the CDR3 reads CASSGRIGGYTF. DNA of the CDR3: TGTGCCAGCAGCGGGAGGATCGGAGGCTACACCTTC.

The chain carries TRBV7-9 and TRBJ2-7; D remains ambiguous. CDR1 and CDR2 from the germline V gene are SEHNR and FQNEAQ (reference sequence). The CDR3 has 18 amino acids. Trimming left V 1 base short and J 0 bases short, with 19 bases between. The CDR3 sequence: CASSLGVENIFSSYEQYF. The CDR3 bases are TGTGCCAGCAGCTTAGGCGTTGAGAATATCTTCAGCTCCTACGAGCAGTACTTC.

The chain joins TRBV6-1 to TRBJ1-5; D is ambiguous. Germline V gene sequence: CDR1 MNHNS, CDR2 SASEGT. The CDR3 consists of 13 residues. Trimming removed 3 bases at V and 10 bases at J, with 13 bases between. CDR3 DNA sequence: TGTGCCAGCAGTGACCGGGATCTCGGACCCCAGCATTTT. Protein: CASSDRDLGPQHF.

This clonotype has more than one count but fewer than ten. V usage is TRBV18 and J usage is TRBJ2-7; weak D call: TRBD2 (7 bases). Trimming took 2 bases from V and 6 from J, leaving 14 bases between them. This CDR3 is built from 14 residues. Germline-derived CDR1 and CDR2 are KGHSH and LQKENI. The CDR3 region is CASSPGGALAEQYF. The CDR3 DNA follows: TGTGCCAGCTCACCAGGGGGGGCCCTCGCCGAGCAGTACTTC.

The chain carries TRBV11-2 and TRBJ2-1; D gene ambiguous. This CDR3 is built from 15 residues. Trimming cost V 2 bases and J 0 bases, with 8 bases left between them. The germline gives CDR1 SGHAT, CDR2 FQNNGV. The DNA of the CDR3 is TGTGCCAGCAGCTTACTCGAGAGCTCCTACAATGAGCAGTTCTTC. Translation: CASSLLESSYNEQFF. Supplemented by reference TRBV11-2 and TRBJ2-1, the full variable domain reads EAGVAQSPRYKIIEKRQSVAFWCNPISGHATLYWYQQILGQGPKLLIQFQNNGVVDDSQLPKDRFSAERLKGVDSTLKIQPAKLEDSAVYLCASSLLESSYNEQFFGPGTRLTVL.

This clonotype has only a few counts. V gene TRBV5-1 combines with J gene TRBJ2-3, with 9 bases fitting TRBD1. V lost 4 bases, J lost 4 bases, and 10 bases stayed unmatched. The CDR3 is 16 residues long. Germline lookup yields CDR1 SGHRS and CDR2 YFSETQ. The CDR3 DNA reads TGCGCCAGCAGCCCCTCGCCGGGACAGGGTTCAGATACGCAGTATTTT. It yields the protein CASSPSPGQGSDTQYF.

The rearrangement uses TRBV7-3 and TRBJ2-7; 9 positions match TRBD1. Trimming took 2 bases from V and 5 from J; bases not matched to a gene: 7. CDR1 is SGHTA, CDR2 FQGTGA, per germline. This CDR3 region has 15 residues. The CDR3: CASSLQGTGPDEQYF. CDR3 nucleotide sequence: TGTGCCAGCAGCTTACAGGGGACAGGGCCCGACGAGCAGTACTTC.

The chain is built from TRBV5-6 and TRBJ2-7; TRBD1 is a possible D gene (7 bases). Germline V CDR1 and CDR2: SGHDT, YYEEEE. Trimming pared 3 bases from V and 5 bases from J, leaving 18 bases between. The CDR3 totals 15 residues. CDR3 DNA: TGTGCCAGCAGCTCAGGGGGGAGTTGGTCTAACGAGCAGTACTTC. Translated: CASSSGGSWSNEQYF.

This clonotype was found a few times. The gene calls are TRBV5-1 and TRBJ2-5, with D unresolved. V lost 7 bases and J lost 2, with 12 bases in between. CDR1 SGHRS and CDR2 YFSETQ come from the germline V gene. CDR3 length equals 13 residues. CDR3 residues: CASAPDPQETQYF. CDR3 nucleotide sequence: TGCGCCAGCGCACCCGACCCACAAGAGACCCAGTACTTC.

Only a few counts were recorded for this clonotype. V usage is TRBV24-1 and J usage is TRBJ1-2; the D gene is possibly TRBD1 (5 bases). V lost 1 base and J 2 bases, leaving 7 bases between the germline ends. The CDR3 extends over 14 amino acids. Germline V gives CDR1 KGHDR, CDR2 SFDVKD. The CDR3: CATSDLDSNYGYTF. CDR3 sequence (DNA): TGTGCCACCAGTGATTTAGACAGCAACTATGGCTACACCTTC.

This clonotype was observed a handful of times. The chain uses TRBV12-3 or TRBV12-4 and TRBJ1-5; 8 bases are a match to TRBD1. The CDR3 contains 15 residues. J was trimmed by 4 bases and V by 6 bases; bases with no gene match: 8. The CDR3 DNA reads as TGTGCCAGCAGCCAAAGGACAGGGTTAAATCAGCCCCAGCATTTT. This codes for CASSQRTGLNQPQHF.

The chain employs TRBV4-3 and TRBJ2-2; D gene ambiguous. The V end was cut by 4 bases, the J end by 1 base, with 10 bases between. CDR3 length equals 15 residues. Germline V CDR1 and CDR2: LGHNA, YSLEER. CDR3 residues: CASSPAWGNTGELFF. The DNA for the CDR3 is TGCGCCAGCAGCCCGGCCTGGGGGAACACCGGGGAGCTGTTTTTT.

This chain's CDR3 is CASSPGGSRMETQYF. In DNA form, the CDR3 reads TGCGCCAGCAGCCCCGGTGGCAGCCGCATGGAGACCCAGTACTTC. This chain joins TRBV4-3 and TRBJ2-5, with no clear D. Germline-derived CDR1 and CDR2 are LGHNA and YSLEER. The V end lost 4 bases, the J end lost 5 bases, and 17 bases lay between the germline ends. The CDR3 is 15 residues long.

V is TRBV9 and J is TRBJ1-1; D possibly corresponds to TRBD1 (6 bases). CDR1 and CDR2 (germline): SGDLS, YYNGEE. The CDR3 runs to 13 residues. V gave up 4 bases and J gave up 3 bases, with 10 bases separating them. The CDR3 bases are TGTGCCAGCAGCTCGGGACATCACACTGAAGCTTTCTTT. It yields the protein CASSSGHHTEAFF.

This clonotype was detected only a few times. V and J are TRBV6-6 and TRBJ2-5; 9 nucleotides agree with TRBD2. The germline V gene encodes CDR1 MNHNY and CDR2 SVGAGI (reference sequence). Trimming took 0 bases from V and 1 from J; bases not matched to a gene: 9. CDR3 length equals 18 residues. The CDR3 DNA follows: TGTGCCAGCAGTTACTCAGGGCTAGCGGGATGGGGCCAAGAGACCCAGTACTTC. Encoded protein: CASSYSGLAGWGQETQYF.

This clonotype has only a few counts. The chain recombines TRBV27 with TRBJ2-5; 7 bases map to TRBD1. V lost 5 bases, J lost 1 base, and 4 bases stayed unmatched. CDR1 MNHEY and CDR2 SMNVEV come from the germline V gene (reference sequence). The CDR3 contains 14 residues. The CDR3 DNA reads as TGTGCCAGCAGTCCTGGGGACAGCCAAGAGACCCAGTACTTC. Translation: CASSPGDSQETQYF.

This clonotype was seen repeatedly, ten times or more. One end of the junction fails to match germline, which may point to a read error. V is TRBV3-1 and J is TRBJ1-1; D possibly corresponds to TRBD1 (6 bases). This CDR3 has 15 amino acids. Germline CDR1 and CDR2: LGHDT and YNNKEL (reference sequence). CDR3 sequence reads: CASRQDSGVYTEAFF. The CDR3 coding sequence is TGTGCCAGCAGGCAAGATTCAGGGGTGTACACTGAAGCTTTCTTT.

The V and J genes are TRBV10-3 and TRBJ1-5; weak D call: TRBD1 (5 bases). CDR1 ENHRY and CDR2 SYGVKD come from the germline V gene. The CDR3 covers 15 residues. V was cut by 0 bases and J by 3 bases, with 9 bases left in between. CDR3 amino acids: CAISESLGVNQPQHF. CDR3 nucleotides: TGTGCCATCAGTGAGTCGCTGGGGGTCAATCAGCCCCAGCATTTT.

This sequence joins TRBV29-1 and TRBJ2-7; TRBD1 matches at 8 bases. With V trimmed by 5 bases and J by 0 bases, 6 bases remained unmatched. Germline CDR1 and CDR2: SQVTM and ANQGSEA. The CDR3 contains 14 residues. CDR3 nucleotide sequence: TGCAGCGTTCTAGACAGGGGCCTCTCCTACGAGCAGTACTTC. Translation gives CSVLDRGLSYEQYF.